Listed here are 2 T cell receptor beta chains from one sample, sequenced in a study of T cell responses to AZD1222 COVID-19 vaccine. The method was immunoSEQ multiplex PCR; TCRdb's version includes in-frame clones alone and lacks a portion of them. This table has 120,000 to 150,000 clones, about 93% appearing once. The sequenced sample was peripheral blood, obtained on day 0 of MenACWY control vaccination. All receptors come from an adult in good health.

The chain links TRBV5-5 to TRBJ1-2; 7 bases align to TRBD1. The CDR3 runs 13 residues. Germline V lookup: CDR1 SGHKS, CDR2 YYEKEE (reference sequence). V was clipped by 4 bases and J by 3 bases; unmatched bases: 3. As DNA, the CDR3 is TGTGCCAGCAGCCCGCAGGGGGACTATGGCTACACCTTC. This translates into CASSPQGDYGYTF.

V gene TRBV6-6 combines with J gene TRBJ2-7; TRBD2 is a possible D gene (6 bases). The CDR3 sequence is 14 residues long. CDR1 and CDR2 from the germline V gene are MNHNY and SVGAGI (reference sequence). The V end was cut by 7 bases, the J end by 2 bases, with 15 bases between. CDR3: CASNIGDSPYEQYF. CDR3 DNA: TGTGCCAGCAATATCGGGGACTCCCCCTACGAGCAGTACTTC.